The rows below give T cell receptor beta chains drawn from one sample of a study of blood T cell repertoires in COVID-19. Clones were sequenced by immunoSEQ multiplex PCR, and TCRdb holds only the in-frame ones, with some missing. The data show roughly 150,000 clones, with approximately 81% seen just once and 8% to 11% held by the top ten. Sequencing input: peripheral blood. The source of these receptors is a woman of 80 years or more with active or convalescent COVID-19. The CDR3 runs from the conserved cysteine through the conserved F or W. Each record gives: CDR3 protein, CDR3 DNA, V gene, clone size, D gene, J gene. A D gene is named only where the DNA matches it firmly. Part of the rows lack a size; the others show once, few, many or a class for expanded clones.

CDR3: CASSLAGLAGNTIYF; DNA: TGTGCCAGCAGTTTAGCAGGGCTGGCTGGAAACACCATATATTTT; V: TRBV28; size: NA; D: NA; J: TRBJ1-3
CDR3: CASSDREGGSNQPQHF; DNA: TGTGCCAGCAGCGACCGGGAGGGGGGAAGCAATCAGCCCCAGCATTTT; V: TRBV9; size: once; D: NA; J: TRBJ1-5
CDR3: CASSLGTSNTEAFF; DNA: TGCGCCAGCAGCTTGGGAACTTCGAACACTGAAGCTTTCTTT; V: TRBV5-1; size: NA; D: NA; J: TRBJ1-1
CDR3: CASSWKDRDNEQFF; DNA: TGCGCCAGCAGCTGGAAGGACAGGGACAATGAGCAGTTCTTC; V: TRBV5-1; size: NA; D: TRBD1; J: TRBJ2-1
CDR3: CASSYWDRGLWEQYF; DNA: TGTGCCAGCAGTTACTGGGACAGGGGGCTTTGGGAGCAGTACTTC; V: TRBV6-5; size: few; D: TRBD1; J: TRBJ2-7
CDR3: CASSLSDSGTEAFF; DNA: TGCGCCAGCAGCTTGTCCGACAGTGGGACTGAAGCTTTCTTT; V: TRBV5-1; size: NA; D: NA; J: TRBJ1-1
CDR3: CATSEAPGQPQHF; DNA: TGTGCCACCAGTGAGGCGCCGGGGCAGCCCCAGCATTTT; V: TRBV24-1; size: NA; D: NA; J: TRBJ1-5
CDR3: CASSRSGATTASYGYTF; DNA: TGCGCCAGCAGCCGAAGTGGGGCGACGACAGCAAGCTATGGCTACACCTTC; V: TRBV4-1; size: once; D: NA; J: TRBJ1-2
CDR3: CAISESLAGGRETQYF; DNA: TGTGCCATCAGTGAGTCGCTAGCGGGAGGGCGAGAGACCCAGTACTTC; V: TRBV10-3; size: NA; D: TRBD2; J: TRBJ2-5
CDR3: CASSLDGGGQGETQYF; DNA: TGTGCCAGCAGCTTAGATGGGGGGGGACAGGGAGAGACCCAGTACTTC; V: TRBV11-2; size: NA; D: TRBD1; J: TRBJ2-5
CDR3: CASRQSTYEQYF; DNA: TGTGCCAGCAGGCAGTCAACCTACGAGCAGTACTTC; V: TRBV28; size: NA; D: NA; J: TRBJ2-7
CDR3: CASQPENRGYTEAFF; DNA: TGTGCCAGCCAACCCGAGAACAGAGGGTACACTGAAGCTTTCTTT; V: TRBV19; size: few; D: NA; J: TRBJ1-1
CDR3: CASSFYGGNTGELFF; DNA: TGCGCCAGCAGCTTCTACGGCGGCAACACCGGGGAGCTGTTTTTT; V: TRBV5-1; size: NA; D: NA; J: TRBJ2-2
CDR3: CASSFDRGGANEKLFF; DNA: TGTGCCAGCAGTTTTGATCGGGGGGGAGCTAATGAAAAACTGTTTTTT; V: TRBV28; size: NA; D: NA; J: TRBJ1-4
CDR3: CASSGGLAGEQFF; DNA: TGTGCTAGCAGCGGGGGACTAGCGGGTGAGCAGTTCTTC; V: TRBV7-7; size: NA; D: TRBD2; J: TRBJ2-1
CDR3: CASSLARSSGSYEQYF; DNA: TGTGCCAGCAGCTTAGCGCGGTCTAGCGGGAGCTACGAGCAGTACTTC; V: TRBV7-2; size: NA; D: TRBD2; J: TRBJ2-7
CDR3: CASSPHRVGNEKLFF; DNA: TGTGCCAGCAGTCCCCACAGGGTCGGGAATGAAAAACTGTTTTTT; V: TRBV28; size: NA; D: NA; J: TRBJ1-4
CDR3: CASNKGHVSNQPQHF; DNA: TGTGCCAGCAATAAGGGACACGTTAGCAATCAGCCCCAGCATTTT; V: TRBV6-6; size: NA; D: NA; J: TRBJ1-5
CDR3: CASSLAGLSYEQYF; DNA: TGTGCCAGCAGCTTAGCGGGACTTTCCTACGAGCAGTACTTC; V: TRBV7-8; size: NA; D: NA; J: TRBJ2-7
CDR3: CASSLGEGQPQHF; DNA: TGTGCCAGCAGCTTAGGGGAGGGTCAGCCCCAGCATTTT; V: TRBV11-2; size: once; D: NA; J: TRBJ1-5
CDR3: CASSFQYTEAFF; DNA: TGTGCCAGCAGTTTCCAGTACACTGAAGCTTTCTTT; V: TRBV12-3/TRBV12-4; size: NA; D: NA; J: TRBJ1-1
CDR3: CATSDSPTYRTSGSPRDTQYF; DNA: TGTGCCACCAGTGATTCCCCAACCTACCGGACTAGCGGGAGCCCCAGGGATACGCAGTATTTT; V: TRBV24-1; size: few; D: TRBD2; J: TRBJ2-3